Presented here are 28 T cell receptor beta chains from one specimen sequenced in a study of blood T cell repertoires in COVID-19. Sequencing was performed with immunoSEQ multiplex PCR; in TCRdb, only in-frame clones are kept and a portion is missing. This sample has about 170,000 clones, with approximately 86% found just once. Sequenced: peripheral blood. The receptors were sampled from a man aged 55 to 70 who had recovered from COVID-19.

The CDR3 spells CASRDRGSYEQYF. As DNA, the CDR3 is TGTGCCAGCAGGGACAGGGGTTCCTACGAGCAGTACTTC. This sequence joins TRBV6-5 and TRBJ2-7; 9 bases align to TRBD1. Trimming at V came to 6 bases and at J to 1 base, leaving 1 base not matched to a gene. The CDR3 spans 13 residues. Per germline, CDR1 MNHEY and CDR2 SVGAGI.

The chain joins TRBV4-2 to TRBJ1-1; D call uncertain. Per germline, CDR1 LGHNA and CDR2 YNFKEQ. Between the trimmed V and J ends, which lost 0 bases and 4 bases, there was a span of 12 bases. The CDR3 length is 15 residues. The CDR3 nucleotides read TGTGCCAGCAGCCAAGATCTGGAGGGTGGCACTGAAGCTTTCTTT. Its protein product is CASSQDLEGGTEAFF.

The V gene is TRBV5-1, the J gene TRBJ2-1, with a tentative D call TRBD1 (6 bases). There are 15 residues in the CDR3. CDR1 is SGHRS and CDR2 is YFSETQ in the germline V gene. The germline V and J ends were trimmed by 0 bases and 9 bases, with 16 bases remaining between them. DNA of the CDR3: TGCGCCAGCAGCTTGGACAGGGCCGTAGGAGGTGAGCAGTTCTTC. Protein sequence: CASSLDRAVGGEQFF.

The chain is built from TRBV28 and TRBJ1-3, with a tentative D call TRBD1 (6 bases). This CDR3 region has 14 residues. Germline-derived CDR1 and CDR2 are MDHEN and SYDVKM. Deletions cut 4 bases from V and 2 bases from J, with 9 bases between. The CDR3: CASSWSGAGNTIYF. The CDR3 DNA is TGTGCCAGCAGTTGGTCAGGGGCTGGAAACACCATATATTTT.

This clone was observed a handful of times. The chain recombines TRBV7-3 with TRBJ2-1; TRBD2 aligns across 7 bases. CDR3 length equals 18 residues. The ends lost 2 bases at V and 4 bases at J; junction bases unmatched: 14. CDR1 is SGHTA, CDR2 FQGTGA, per germline. The CDR3 region is CASSLGDEAGFPYNEQFF. As DNA, the CDR3 is TGTGCCAGCAGCTTAGGAGATGAAGCGGGGTTTCCATACAATGAGCAGTTCTTC.

This chain uses TRBV4-1 with TRBJ2-1; 11 bases align to TRBD2. This CDR3 is 15 amino acids long. CDR1 and CDR2 from the germline V gene are MGHRA and YSYEKL. Trimming cost V 5 bases and J 2 bases; bases outside gene matches: 2. CDR3 coding DNA: TGCGCCAGCAGCAGACTAGCGGGGACCTACAATGAGCAGTTCTTC. This encodes CASSRLAGTYNEQFF.

The V and J genes are TRBV3-1 (or the pseudogene TRBV3-2) and TRBJ2-7; TRBD2 agrees at 8 bases. The CDR3 contains 15 residues. Trimming took 6 bases from V and 3 from J; bases not matched to a gene: 10. From germline, CDR1 is LGHDT and CDR2 YNNKEL (reference sequence). The CDR3, as DNA: TGTGCCAGCAGTTTTCCCGGGACTAGGAACTACGAGCAGTACTTC. This sequence encodes CASSFPGTRNYEQYF.

A remark on this clone: The identical CDR3 is also encoded by other nucleotide sequences in the sample. This chain connects TRBV7-2 to TRBJ1-2; 7 bases map to TRBD1. The V segment lost 5 bases and the J segment 2 bases; nucleotides outside the gene matches: 5. Germline V gene sequence: CDR1 SGHTA, CDR2 FQGNSA. The CDR3 is 14 amino acids. Here the CDR3 reads CASSLDRLNYGYTF. CDR3 coding DNA: TGTGCCAGCAGCCTGGACAGGCTCAACTATGGCTACACCTTC.

This chain joins TRBV27 and TRBJ2-2; 15 nucleotides agree with TRBD2. This CDR3 has 18 residues. CDR1 and CDR2 from the germline V gene are MNHEY and SMNVEV (reference sequence). V trimming: 6 bases; J trimming: 4 bases; junction bases outside the gene matches: 9. The CDR3, as DNA: TGTGCCAGCAGCCGAGGGACTAGCGGGGGGTTCGGCACCGGGGAGCTGTTTTTT. Protein product: CASSRGTSGGFGTGELFF.

This clone was seen only a few times. CDR3 in DNA: TGTGCCAGCAGTTTGGCCCGGAGTTACGAGCAGTACTTC. Protein sequence: CASSLARSYEQYF. The rearrangement joins TRBV27 to TRBJ2-7; no definite D call. V shed 3 bases and J shed 4 bases, with 10 bases lying between them. The CDR3 loop spans 13 amino acids. Germline values: CDR1 MNHEY, CDR2 SMNVEV (reference sequence).

The chain couples TRBV19 to TRBJ1-5, with a weak D call TRBD1 (6 bases). Germline lookup yields CDR1 LNHDA and CDR2 SQIVND (reference sequence). Trimming removed 5 bases at V and 5 bases at J, with 13 bases between. This CDR3 contains 14 residues. This chain's CDR3 is CASSPLDRYQPQHF. CDR3 in DNA: TGTGCCAGTAGTCCCCTGGACAGATATCAGCCCCAGCATTTT.

In this sample, this clone turned up a few times. V and J are TRBV27 and TRBJ1-6; a possible D gene is TRBD1 (6 bases). This CDR3 contains 16 residues. Germline V CDR1 and CDR2: MNHEY, SMNVEV (reference sequence). With 0 bases removed from V and 13 bases from J, the gap between germline ends came to 19 bases. CDR3 sequence: CASSLSSVGGHSPLHF. For the CDR3, the DNA is TGTGCCAGCAGTTTATCTTCCGTTGGGGGCCACTCGCCCCTCCACTTT.

This chain connects TRBV7-9 to TRBJ2-5; D gene unclear. Trimming took 4 bases from V and 14 from J, leaving 14 bases between them. Per germline, CDR1 SEHNR and CDR2 FQNEAQ (reference sequence). This CDR3 has 11 residues. The CDR3 loop reads CASSSRTTAYF. The DNA of the CDR3 is TGTGCCAGCAGCTCCCGAACTACCGCATACTTC.

J is TRBJ2-5 and V is TRBV4-2, with a weak D call TRBD1 (5 bases). Germline V gene sequence: CDR1 LGHNA, CDR2 YNFKEQ. V lost 0 bases to trimming and J lost 4 bases, with 18 bases between them. CDR3 length: 17 amino acids. CDR3: CASSQDLGAGWGETQYF. The CDR3 DNA reads as TGTGCCAGCAGCCAAGATCTAGGGGCAGGGTGGGGAGAGACCCAGTACTTC.

The table lists this clone with a few counts. The chain uses TRBV30 and TRBJ1-4; TRBD1 matches at 10 bases. Germline V gives CDR1 GTSNPN, CDR2 SVGIG (reference sequence). V gave up 2 bases and J gave up 8 bases; unmatched junction bases: 5. The length of the CDR3 is 14 residues. CDR3 in DNA: TGTGCCTGGAGTCGGGGGACAGGGGACGAAAAACTGTTTTTT. Protein: CAWSRGTGDEKLFF.

This rearrangement joins TRBV4-1 to TRBJ2-1; 16 bases line up with TRBD2. Per germline, CDR1 MGHRA and CDR2 YSYEKL. J lost 11 bases, V lost 3 bases, and 7 bases had no gene match. The CDR3 is 16 residues long. DNA of the CDR3: TGCGCCAGCAGCCACTTGGGACTAGCGGGGGGGCAGCAGCAGTTCTTC. It translates to CASSHLGLAGGQQQFF.

This rearrangement joins TRBV5-1 to TRBJ2-5, with 11 bases aligning to TRBD1. In germline, CDR1 is SGHRS, CDR2 YFSETQ. J lost 3 bases, V lost 0 bases, and 4 bases had no gene match. This CDR3 has 16 residues. The chain's CDR3 is CASSLDGTGGKETQYF. DNA of the CDR3: TGCGCCAGCAGCTTGGATGGGACAGGGGGGAAAGAGACCCAGTACTTC.

The chain combines TRBV3-1 (or the pseudogene TRBV3-2) with TRBJ2-7; no reliable D call. The CDR3 is 16 amino acids. Trimming removed 0 bases from V and 3 bases from J, with 15 bases in between. Germline V gives CDR1 LGHDT, CDR2 YNNKEL (reference sequence). CDR3 DNA: TGTGCCAGCAGCCAAGATTGGTCAGGAACTTTCTACGAGCAGTACTTC. Translating it yields CASSQDWSGTFYEQYF.

The J gene is TRBJ1-2, the V gene TRBV5-1; tentatively, D is TRBD1 (6 bases). This CDR3 is built from 14 residues. The ends were cut back, 0 bases at V and 6 bases at J, with 12 bases in the middle. Germline-derived CDR1 and CDR2 are SGHRS and YFSETQ. In nucleotides, the CDR3 is TGCGCCAGCAGCTTGGGGCGGGGGCTCGATGGCTACACCTTC. Amino acids: CASSLGRGLDGYTF.

The gene calls are TRBV9 and TRBJ2-2, with a weak D call TRBD2 (5 bases). The CDR3 covers 17 residues. With 4 bases removed from V and 0 bases from J, the gap between germline ends came to 16 bases. CDR1 and CDR2 from the germline V gene are SGDLS and YYNGEE. The CDR3 DNA reads TGTGCCAGCAGCCCTTGGGAATCACTAGCGAACACCGGGGAGCTGTTTTTT. Translating gives CASSPWESLANTGELFF.

The chain combines TRBV2 with TRBJ2-3, with D possibly TRBD1 on 7 matching bases. V lost 8 bases and J 1 base, leaving 13 bases between the germline ends. The CDR3 has 14 residues. Germline CDR1 reads SNHLY; CDR2 reads FYNNEI. This chain's CDR3 is CASSDREGTDTQYF. DNA for the CDR3: TGTGCCAGCTCCGACAGGGAGGGCACAGATACGCAGTATTTT.

CDR3 nucleotide sequence: TGTGCCAGCTCACCTTCCCAGGATACGCAGTATTTT. Translating gives CASSPSQDTQYF. The chain has TRBV18 and TRBJ2-3; D not resolved. Germline values: CDR1 KGHSH, CDR2 LQKENI. The CDR3 loop spans 12 amino acids. The germline V and J ends were trimmed by 3 bases and 6 bases, with 7 bases remaining between them.

The chain couples TRBV12-5 to TRBJ2-1; 8 bases fit TRBD2. This CDR3 is built from 15 residues. Germline lookup yields CDR1 LGHNT and CDR2 FRNRAP. V trimming: 3 bases; J trimming: 12 bases; junction bases outside the gene matches: 13. This chain's CDR3 is CASGLMAGGLGSQFF. The CDR3 region has the DNA TGTGCTAGTGGTTTAATGGCGGGGGGACTCGGTTCGCAGTTCTTC.

The chain combines TRBV7-9 with TRBJ2-1; 9 nucleotides align to TRBD1. Germline-derived CDR1 and CDR2 are SEHNR and FQNEAQ (reference sequence). This CDR3 is built from 17 residues. V dropped 3 bases and J dropped 1; count of bases not matched to a gene: 7. The DNA of the CDR3 is TGTGCCAGCAGCTTTACTTGGACAGGGGCTTCCTACAATGAGCAGTTCTTC. Translation gives CASSFTWTGASYNEQFF.

This clone was found a few times. The chain combines TRBV23-1 with TRBJ1-5; 11 bases match TRBD1. TRBV23-1 is treated as an ORF (open reading frame) with a function not yet certain. This CDR3 is built from 17 residues. Germline trimming cut 6 bases from V and 1 base from J; bases unmatched to any gene: 8. In DNA, the CDR3 is TGCGCCAGCAGGCGGGACAGGGGGTTTGAAAGCAATCAGCCCCAGCATTTT. Translated: CASRRDRGFESNQPQHF.

This clone has a single count. The chain recombines TRBV7-8 with TRBJ1-5; 7 positions agree with TRBD1. This CDR3 has 16 amino acids. J lost 5 bases, V lost 5 bases, and 12 bases had no gene match. CDR1 and CDR2 from the germline V gene are SGHVS and FQNEAQ. In nucleotides, the CDR3 is TGTGCCAGCAGCGTGAGCAGGGGGTCAGGTTATCAGCCCCAGCATTTT. Encoded protein: CASSVSRGSGYQPQHF.

This clone was seen a few times. V and J are TRBV24-1 and TRBJ2-1; D may be TRBD2 (5 bases). The CDR3 has 16 amino acids. Trimming took off 2 bases at V and 0 bases at J, with 10 bases between the two ends. From germline, CDR1 is KGHDR and CDR2 SFDVKD. Written as DNA, the CDR3 is TGTGCCACCAGTGATTCCTCTAGCCTCTCCTACAATGAGCAGTTCTTC. Translating gives CATSDSSSLSYNEQFF.

The chain links TRBV24-1 to TRBJ2-1; TRBD1 agrees at 10 bases. CDR3 size: 15 residues. Germline CDR1 reads KGHDR; CDR2 reads SFDVKD. The ends lost 4 bases at V and 5 bases at J; junction bases unmatched: 4. The CDR3 DNA sequence: TGTGCCACCAGTGACCCCGGGACAGGGGACAATGAGCAGTTCTTC. Translated: CATSDPGTGDNEQFF.